These T cell receptor beta chains were read from a single sample in a study of blood T cell repertoires in COVID-19. Sequencing used immunoSEQ multiplex PCR; TCRdb keeps in-frame clones, though not all of them. The table shows about 80,000 clones, with 80% occurring only once. Sequences were obtained from peripheral blood. The receptors shown here come from a woman in her thirties or forties with active or convalescent COVID-19. The CDR3 runs from the conserved cysteine through the conserved F or W. D genes are given only for firm matches. Size is stated for part of the rows, as once, few or many counts, or as a class when the clone is expanded.

D: TRBD1; V: TRBV4-2; size: .; J: TRBJ1-2; length: 16; DNA: TGTGCCAGCAGCCAAGACGGGACAGTAGTGGACTATGGCTACACCTTC; CDR3: CASSQDGTVVDYGYTF
D: TRBD2; V: TRBV5-1; size: .; J: TRBJ2-1; length: 17; DNA: TGCGCCAGCAGCTTAATGTTCCTAGCGGGGGGCGGGGATGAGCAGTTCTTC; CDR3: CASSLMFLAGGGDEQFF
D: .; V: TRBV28; size: .; J: TRBJ1-3; length: 14; DNA: TGTGCCAGCACCGATCAGGGTAATACGAACACCATATATTTT; CDR3: CASTDQGNTNTIYF
D: TRBD2; V: TRBV9; size: .; J: TRBJ2-1; length: 15; DNA: TGTGCCAGCAGTTCCCATAGCGGGAGGGCCAATGAGCAGTTCTTC; CDR3: CASSSHSGRANEQFF
D: TRBD2; V: TRBV28; size: .; J: TRBJ2-1; length: 20; DNA: TGTGCCAGCAGTTCAACACTTTCCGTAGCGGGAGGGCCCGGTAGATATGAGCAGTTCTTC; CDR3: CASSSTLSVAGGPGRYEQFF
D: .; V: TRBV20-1; size: .; J: TRBJ2-7; length: 11; DNA: TGCAGTGCTTCTCTAGGCTACGAGCAGTACTTC; CDR3: CSASLGYEQYF
D: .; V: TRBV9; size: .; J: TRBJ2-1; length: 14; DNA: TGTGCCAGCAGCGTAGAAGGAGCGGACAATGAGCAGTTCTTC; CDR3: CASSVEGADNEQFF
D: TRBD1; V: TRBV6-2/TRBV6-3; size: .; J: TRBJ1-4; length: 14; DNA: TGTGCCAGCAGCCAGGACAGGCGGGGTGAAAAACTGTTTTTT; CDR3: CASSQDRRGEKLFF
D: TRBD1; V: TRBV5-1; size: .; J: TRBJ1-5; length: 15; DNA: TGCGCCAGCAGCCCCGGGACAGATAGCAATCAGCCCCAGCATTTT; CDR3: CASSPGTDSNQPQHF
D: .; V: TRBV19; size: .; J: TRBJ2-7; length: 13; DNA: TGTGCCAGTAGTGCATGGAGCTCCTACGAGCAGTACTTC; CDR3: CASSAWSSYEQYF
D: .; V: TRBV6-5; size: .; J: TRBJ1-1; length: 14; DNA: TGTGCCAGCACCCGCGGGGGGGCGAACACTGAAGCTTTCTTT; CDR3: CASTRGGANTEAFF
D: .; V: TRBV6-2/TRBV6-3; size: .; J: TRBJ2-2; length: 15; DNA: TGTGCCAGCAGTTATACGGAGGGGAACACCGGGGAGCTGTTTTTT; CDR3: CASSYTEGNTGELFF
D: .; V: TRBV7-6; size: .; J: TRBJ2-3; length: 16; DNA: TGTGCCAGCAGCTTAGTAGCAGCTTCTAGCACAGATACGCAGTATTTT; CDR3: CASSLVAASSTDTQYF
D: .; V: TRBV4-3; size: .; J: TRBJ2-3; length: 14; DNA: TGCGCCAGCAGCCACGGGGGTAGCACAGATACGCAGTATTTT; CDR3: CASSHGGSTDTQYF
D: TRBD1; V: TRBV9; size: .; J: TRBJ1-5; length: 15; DNA: TGTGCCAGCAGCGCTCGGACAGGGTATTATCAGCCCCAGCATTTT; CDR3: CASSARTGYYQPQHF
D: TRBD1; V: TRBV2; size: .; J: TRBJ1-5; length: 14; DNA: TGTGCCAGCAGTGGTACAGGGGGTCGTCAGCCCCAGCATTTT; CDR3: CASSGTGGRQPQHF
D: .; V: TRBV2; size: .; J: TRBJ2-1; length: 11; DNA: TGTGCCAGCAGGGGGGCCTATGAGCAGTTCTTC; CDR3: CASRGAYEQFF
D: .; V: TRBV11-2; size: .; J: TRBJ2-2; length: 13; DNA: TGTGCCACCGTGAGGGAATACGCCGGGGAGCTGTTTTTT; CDR3: CATVREYAGELFF
D: TRBD2; V: TRBV9; size: .; J: TRBJ2-7; length: 15; DNA: TGTGCCAGCAGCGTAGGAGGCGGGGGGGCTTACGAGCAGTACTTC; CDR3: CASSVGGGGAYEQYF
D: TRBD1; V: TRBV5-1; size: .; J: TRBJ2-1; length: 16; DNA: TGCGCCAGCAGCCTAAGGACAGGGGGCGACTACAATGAGCAGTTCTTC; CDR3: CASSLRTGGDYNEQFF
D: TRBD2; V: TRBV5-4; size: .; J: TRBJ2-1; length: 16; DNA: TGTGCCAGCAGCTCACCCGGGACTAGGGGCCACAGTGAGCAGTTCTTC; CDR3: CASSSPGTRGHSEQFF
D: .; V: TRBV30; size: .; J: TRBJ1-1; length: 13; DNA: TGTGCCTGGAGCACAGGCTCGAACACTGAAGCTTTCTTT; CDR3: CAWSTGSNTEAFF
D: TRBD1; V: TRBV6-1; size: .; J: TRBJ2-7; length: 16; DNA: TGTGCCAGCAGTGAAGGCAGGGGGCCCTTTTCCTACGAGCAGTACTTC; CDR3: CASSEGRGPFSYEQYF
D: .; V: TRBV10-1; size: .; J: TRBJ2-3; length: 15; DNA: TGCGCCAGCACCGGCCCCTACGGACACACAGATACGCAGTATTTT; CDR3: CASTGPYGHTDTQYF
D: .; V: TRBV4-1; size: .; J: TRBJ2-7; length: 16; DNA: TGCGCCAGCAGCCGAATACCGGGACAATTTTCCTACGAGCAGTACTTC; CDR3: CASSRIPGQFSYEQYF
D: .; V: TRBV3-1/TRBV3-2; size: .; J: TRBJ1-1; length: 14; DNA: TGTGCCAGCAGTACCACAGGTTTGAACACTGAAGCTTTCTTT; CDR3: CASSTTGLNTEAFF
D: TRBD1; V: TRBV7-8; size: .; J: TRBJ2-5; length: 15; DNA: TGTGCCAGCAGCCCCGGGACAGGGATAATGGAGACCCAGTACTTC; CDR3: CASSPGTGIMETQYF
D: TRBD1; V: TRBV9; size: .; J: TRBJ1-4; length: 16; DNA: TGTGCCAGCAGCGAAGGACAGGGGGCGGTTGTTGAAAAACTGTTTTTT; CDR3: CASSEGQGAVVEKLFF
D: TRBD1; V: TRBV10-3; size: .; J: TRBJ2-3; length: 14; DNA: TGTGCCATCAGTGATGGACAGGGAGAGGATACGCAGTATTTT; CDR3: CAISDGQGEDTQYF
D: .; V: TRBV4-3; size: .; J: TRBJ2-2; length: 15; DNA: TGCGCCAGCAGCCAAGACTTGTACAATCCCGGGGAGCTGTTTTTT; CDR3: CASSQDLYNPGELFF
D: .; V: TRBV7-2; size: .; J: TRBJ2-3; length: 14; DNA: TGTGCCAGCAGCTTATCCAGGATCACAGATACGCAGTATTTT; CDR3: CASSLSRITDTQYF
D: .; V: TRBV19; size: .; J: TRBJ1-3; length: 14; DNA: TGTGCCAGCAAGGCCGCGAGGAATGGAAACACCATATATTTT; CDR3: CASKAARNGNTIYF
D: TRBD1; V: TRBV6-2/TRBV6-3; size: medium-sized; J: TRBJ1-4; length: 15; DNA: TGTGCCAGCAGTTACTTGACAGGGGAAGGAGAAAAACTGTTTTTT; CDR3: CASSYLTGEGEKLFF
D: .; V: TRBV24-1; size: .; J: TRBJ1-2; length: 13; DNA: TGTGCCACCAGTGAATCCGGGAACTATGGCTACACCTTC; CDR3: CATSESGNYGYTF
D: .; V: TRBV4-3; size: few; J: TRBJ2-2; length: 17; DNA: TGCGCCAGCAGCCAGGGGTACAGCGGGCTAAACACCGGGGAGCTGTTTTTT; CDR3: CASSQGYSGLNTGELFF
D: .; V: TRBV28; size: .; J: TRBJ1-5; length: 14; DNA: TGTGCCAGCAGTCCCACGCAGGATGGTCAGCCCCAGCATTTT; CDR3: CASSPTQDGQPQHF
D: .; V: TRBV7-9; size: .; J: TRBJ1-3; length: 14; DNA: TGTGCCAGCAGCTTACAGGACTCTGGAAACACCATATATTTT; CDR3: CASSLQDSGNTIYF
D: .; V: TRBV30; size: few; J: TRBJ1-5; length: 12; DNA: TGTGCCTGGAGTGGAGAAAGACAGCCCCAGCATTTT; CDR3: CAWSGERQPQHF
D: TRBD1; V: TRBV7-9; size: few; J: TRBJ1-1; length: 15; DNA: TGTGCCAGCAGCATACCGGACAGGGGAAGAACTGAAGCTTTCTTT; CDR3: CASSIPDRGRTEAFF
D: TRBD2; V: TRBV7-2; size: .; J: TRBJ2-5; length: 15; DNA: TGTGCCAGCAGCTTGACGGGAGGTCGGCAAGAGACCCAGTACTTC; CDR3: CASSLTGGRQETQYF
D: TRBD1; V: TRBV4-3; size: .; J: TRBJ1-5; length: 18; DNA: TGCGCCAGCAGCCAAGATTTAGGGACAGGGCCCTACAATCAGCCCCAGCATTTT; CDR3: CASSQDLGTGPYNQPQHF
D: .; V: TRBV4-1; size: once; J: TRBJ2-1; length: 14; DNA: TGCGCCAGCAGCCAAGATCTAGGAGGCAATGAGCAGTTCTTC; CDR3: CASSQDLGGNEQFF
D: .; V: TRBV11-2; size: .; J: TRBJ1-2; length: 16; DNA: TGTGCCAGCAGCCTATCCGGGGGAGGTCGAAACTATGGCTACACCTTC; CDR3: CASSLSGGGRNYGYTF
D: TRBD1; V: TRBV7-9; size: .; J: TRBJ1-1; length: 15; DNA: TGTGCCAGCAGCACGGACAGGCGCATGAACACTGAAGCTTTCTTT; CDR3: CASSTDRRMNTEAFF
D: TRBD1; V: TRBV28; size: once; J: TRBJ1-4; length: 15; DNA: TGTGCCAGCAGTTTAAGACAGGGGGGTCATGAAAAACTGTTTTTT; CDR3: CASSLRQGGHEKLFF
D: TRBD1; V: TRBV28; size: once; J: TRBJ1-2; length: 13; DNA: TGTGCCAGCAGCAGAGGACAGGGCTATGGCTACACCTTC; CDR3: CASSRGQGYGYTF
D: .; V: TRBV7-2; size: .; J: TRBJ2-1; length: 15; DNA: TGTGCCAGCAGCTTATGGGTGGGAGGTAGTAATGAGCAGTTCTTC; CDR3: CASSLWVGGSNEQFF
D: TRBD1; V: TRBV6-6; size: .; J: TRBJ2-5; length: 16; DNA: TGTGCCAGCAGCCCAAGACAGGGGGGCGGCCAAGAGACCCAGTACTTC; CDR3: CASSPRQGGGQETQYF